One sample yielded the 15 T cell receptor beta chains listed below, sequenced in a study of T-cell reconstitution after alpha-beta-depleted transplantation in children. Preparation of the TCRbeta library involved a method that used unique molecular identifiers. TCRdb independently ran MiXCR on the PCR reads; one entry per CDR3 protein. The repertoire holds about 640,000 distinct CDR3 sequences, with 15% to 20% as singletons. Material: PBMCs from the stem cell graft donor, obtained from the stem cell graft. Source of these receptors: a human donor who donated a stem cell graft to a child with acute myeloid leukemia.

This clonotype appeared many times. This chain joins TRBV29-1 and TRBJ2-1; 9 bases fit TRBD2. After removal of 8 bases from V and 1 base from J, the junction contained 9 bases not matched to a gene. Germline V lookup: CDR1 SQVTM, CDR2 ANQGSEA. The CDR3 has 15 residues. In nucleotides, the CDR3 is TGCAGCTTGGTAGCGGGGGTGCAATCCTACAATGAGCAGTTCTTC. It codes for CSLVAGVQSYNEQFF.

In this sample, this clonotype turned up many times. This chain joins TRBV5-1 and TRBJ2-7, with TRBD1 matching 11 bases. The germline V gene encodes CDR1 SGHRS and CDR2 YFSETQ. The junction had 3 bases not matched to a gene; V was cut back by 4 bases and J by 0 bases. The CDR3 contains 15 residues. The CDR3 nucleotides read TGCGCCAGCAGCCAGGACAGGGGGCTCTCCTACGAGCAGTACTTC. Protein: CASSQDRGLSYEQYF.

This clonotype was counted between two and nine times. The J gene is TRBJ2-3, the V gene TRBV20-1, with 9 bases aligning to TRBD2. Germline V CDR1 and CDR2: DFQATT, SNEGSKA (reference sequence). The length of the CDR3 is 16 residues. The V segment lost 3 bases and the J segment 3 bases; nucleotides outside the gene matches: 10. DNA for the CDR3: TGCAGTGCTAGCCCCGGGCGGGGGGGCCCAACAGATACGCAGTATTTT. Protein: CSASPGRGGPTDTQYF.

This clonotype has a count of ten or more. The chain carries TRBV20-1 and TRBJ1-6, with 10 bases matching TRBD1. V shed 0 bases, J shed 9 bases, and the junction held 5 bases outside the gene matches. Germline V lookup: CDR1 DFQATT, CDR2 SNEGSKA (reference sequence). The CDR3 is made up of 15 amino acids. CDR3 loop: CSARDLGTGVSPLHF. Here the CDR3 DNA reads TGCAGTGCTAGAGATCTTGGGACAGGGGTTTCACCCCTCCACTTT.

The chain joins TRBV7-2 to TRBJ2-1; no firm D call. CDR1 is SGHTA and CDR2 is FQGNSA in the germline V gene. The CDR3 has 12 amino acids. Between the trimmed V and J ends, which lost 4 bases and 11 bases, there was a span of 12 bases. CDR3 amino acids: CASSSEENQQFF. CDR3 in DNA: TGTGCCAGCAGCTCCGAAGAGAATCAGCAGTTCTTC.

This clonotype appeared many times. This rearrangement joins TRBV5-4 to TRBJ2-7; no clear D. This CDR3 has 12 amino acids. From germline, CDR1 is SGHNT and CDR2 YYREEE (reference sequence). V dropped 4 bases and J dropped 5 bases, with 10 bases sitting between them. The CDR3, as DNA: TGTGCCAGCAGCCTAGAAGGGAACGAGCAGTACGTC. It specifies CASSLEGNEQYV.

This clonotype was seen only a few times. The chain has TRBV7-9 and TRBJ2-7; tentative D call: TRBD2 (6 bases). The V and J ends lost 1 base and 6 bases respectively, with 13 bases between them. The germline V gene has CDR1 SEHNR and CDR2 FQNEAQ (reference sequence). The length of the CDR3 is 14 residues. CDR3 bases: TGTGCCAGCAGCTTAGTGCGGGGTTCTGGCGAGCAGTACTTC. Encoded protein: CASSLVRGSGEQYF.

V and J are TRBV10-3 and TRBJ2-5; D call uncertain. Germline CDR1 and CDR2: ENHRY and SYGVKD. This CDR3 is 14 amino acids long. V was cut by 6 bases and J by 5 bases, with 16 bases left in between. CDR3 amino acids: CAISAGPPRETQYF. CDR3 sequence (DNA): TGTGCCATCAGCGCCGGACCGCCTCGGGAGACCCAGTACTTC.

This clonotype was seen more than once but under ten times. This chain joins TRBV9 and TRBJ1-3; D is unclear. This CDR3 is 14 amino acids long. V lost 3 bases, J lost 9 bases, and 16 bases lay in between. CDR1 is SGDLS and CDR2 is YYNGEE in the germline V gene. CDR3 coding DNA: TGTGCCAGCAGCGCCACGGCAGCCCGTGGCACCATATATTTT. It codes for CASSATAARGTIYF.

V is TRBV7-9 and J is TRBJ2-5; no reliable D call. The CDR3 runs to 14 residues. V was shortened by 0 bases and J by 3 bases, with 8 bases between the two germline ends. Germline V CDR1 and CDR2: SEHNR, FQNEAQ (reference sequence). CDR3 nucleotide sequence: TGTGCCAGCAGCTTAGCAGGGTGGGAAGAGACCCAGTACTTC. This gives the protein CASSLAGWEETQYF.

The chain carries TRBV5-1 and TRBJ2-7; D remains unclear. The CDR3 length is 14 residues. V lost 1 base, J lost 3 bases, and 11 bases lay in between. The germline V gene encodes CDR1 SGHRS and CDR2 YFSETQ. CDR3 nucleotide sequence: TGCGCCAGCAGCTTGATCTGCAAATACTACGAGCAGTACGTC. Translating gives CASSLICKYYEQYV.

Concerning this clonotype itself: This sequence may be a read error, since a much larger clone differs from it by one base. The V call is TRBV29-1, the J call TRBJ2-5; D remains unclear. V lost 5 bases and J 5 bases, leaving 12 bases between the germline ends. CDR3 length equals 12 residues. The germline CDR1 and CDR2 sequences are SQVTM and ANQGSEA. In DNA form, the CDR3 reads TGCAGCGTTCACCAGGTGGGGGAGACCCAGTACTTC. It yields the protein CSVHQVGETQYF. Looking up the rest from reference TRBV29-1 and TRBJ2-5 gives the full variable domain: SAVISQKPSRDICQRGTSLTIQCQVDSQVTMMFWYRQQPGQSLTLIATANQGSEATYESGFVIDKFPISRPNLTFSTLTVSNMSPEDSSIYLCSVHQVGETQYFGPGTRLLVL.

The table lists this clonotype with many counts. The V call is TRBV20-1, the J call TRBJ1-2, with 8 bases lining up with TRBD1. This CDR3 spans 15 amino acids. Trimming took 3 bases from V and 2 from J; bases not matched to a gene: 8. In germline, CDR1 is DFQATT, CDR2 SNEGSKA (reference sequence). This chain's CDR3 is CSASSHRGMNYGYTF. The CDR3 DNA reads TGCAGTGCTAGTAGTCACAGGGGGATGAACTATGGCTACACCTTC.

This clonotype was seen a few times. This chain uses TRBV27 with TRBJ1-1, with a weak D call TRBD1 (5 bases). Trimming left V 5 bases short and J 3 bases short, with 10 bases between. This CDR3 has 13 residues. CDR1 MNHEY and CDR2 SMNVEV come from the germline V gene (reference sequence). The CDR3 protein is CASSNGGDTEAFF. The CDR3, as DNA: TGTGCCAGCAGTAACGGGGGGGACACTGAAGCTTTCTTT.

This clonotype was observed a handful of times. The rearrangement joins TRBV24-1 to TRBJ2-1; D remains unclear. This CDR3 region has 14 residues. CDR1 is KGHDR and CDR2 is SFDVKD in the germline V gene. Trimming pared 7 bases from V and 3 bases from J, leaving 12 bases between. CDR3 in amino acids: CATSTPSLYNEQFF. The CDR3 nucleotides are TGTGCCACCAGCACCCCCTCACTCTACAATGAGCAGTTCTTC.